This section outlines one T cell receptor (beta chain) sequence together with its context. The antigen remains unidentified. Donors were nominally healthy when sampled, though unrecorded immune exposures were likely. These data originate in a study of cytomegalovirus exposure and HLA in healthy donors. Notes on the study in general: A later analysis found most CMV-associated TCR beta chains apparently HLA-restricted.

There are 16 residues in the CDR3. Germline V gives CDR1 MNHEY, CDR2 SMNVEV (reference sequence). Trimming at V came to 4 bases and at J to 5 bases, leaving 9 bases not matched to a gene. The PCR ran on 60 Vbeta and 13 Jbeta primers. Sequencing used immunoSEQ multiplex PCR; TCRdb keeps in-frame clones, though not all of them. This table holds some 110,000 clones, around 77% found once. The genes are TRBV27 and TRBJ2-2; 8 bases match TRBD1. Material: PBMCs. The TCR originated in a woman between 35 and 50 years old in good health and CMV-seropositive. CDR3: CASSSGAGGLTGELFF. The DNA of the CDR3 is TGTGCCAGCAGTTCTGGAGCAGGGGGCCTTACCGGGGAGCTGTTTTTT.